The rows below give T cell receptor beta chains drawn from one sample of a study of blood T cell repertoires in COVID-19. This table comes from immunoSEQ multiplex PCR, and its TCRdb copy is limited to in-frame clones, with some not included. This sample has about 480,000 clones, with 75% to 90% found just once. Sequencing used peripheral blood. These receptors came from a man aged 18 to 29 with COVID-19, enrolled during active disease. Both conserved end residues are part of each CDR3. The D gene is left open where the match is weak. Some rows mark clone size as missing; the rest say once, few, many or name a class of expanded clone.

v_call	j_call	d_call	clone_size	cdr3_aa	cdr3_nt
TRBV6-5	TRBJ1-5	TRBD1	NA	CASRQGYNQPQHF	TGTGCCAGCCGACAGGGGTACAATCAGCCCCAGCATTTT
TRBV12-3/TRBV12-4	TRBJ1-2	TRBD1	NA	CASSSTGYGYTF	TGTGCCAGCAGTTCGACAGGGTATGGCTACACCTTC
TRBV5-1	TRBJ2-2	NA	NA	CASSFEGRRAGELFF	TGCGCCAGCAGCTTTGAGGGGAGGAGGGCCGGGGAGCTGTTTTTT
TRBV6-6	TRBJ2-1	TRBD2	NA	CASSYSGTSVYNEQFF	TGTGCCAGCAGTTATTCCGGGACTAGCGTCTACAATGAGCAGTTCTTC
TRBV10-3	TRBJ2-7	TRBD2	NA	CAISESGGTSGYEQYF	TGTGCCATCAGTGAGTCTGGCGGAACTAGCGGGTACGAGCAGTACTTC
TRBV10-3	TRBJ2-2	NA	once	CAISDQTANTGELFF	TGTGCCATCAGTGACCAAACAGCGAACACCGGGGAGCTGTTTTTT
TRBV3-1/TRBV3-2	TRBJ1-3	NA	NA	CASSQGLNSGNTIYF	TGTGCCAGCAGCCAGGGACTCAACTCTGGAAACACCATATATTTT
TRBV7-6	TRBJ1-2	NA	NA	CASSFNNYGYTF	TGTGCCAGCAGCTTTAATAACTATGGCTACACCTTC
TRBV30	TRBJ2-4	NA	NA	CAWSRQLLAKNIQYF	TGTGCCTGGAGTCGTCAACTCCTAGCCAAAAACATTCAGTACTTC
TRBV20-1	TRBJ1-2	NA	once	CSASTGKHYGYTF	TGCAGTGCTAGTACAGGGAAGCACTATGGCTACACCTTC
TRBV2	TRBJ2-3	NA	NA	CASSGGRLVKIDTQYF	TGTGCCAGCAGTGGGGGGAGACTAGTAAAAATAGATACGCAGTATTTT
TRBV11-2	TRBJ2-3	TRBD2	NA	CASALAGGVLADTQYF	TGTGCCAGCGCCCTAGCGGGGGGGGTCCTCGCAGATACGCAGTATTTT
TRBV15	TRBJ1-1	TRBD1	NA	CATNSRDRDDTEAFF	TGTGCCACCAATTCCCGGGACAGGGACGACACTGAAGCTTTCTTT
TRBV21-1	TRBJ1-5	NA	NA	CASSMPGYTQPQHF	TGTGCCAGCAGCATGCCAGGGTATACTCAGCCCCAGCATTTT
TRBV20-1	TRBJ2-1	NA	NA	CSASSLNEQFF	TGCAGTGCTAGTTCCCTGAATGAGCAGTTCTTC
TRBV19	TRBJ2-2	NA	NA	CASSIFAGGVRELFF	TGTGCCAGTAGTATTTTTGCTGGCGGGGTTCGGGAGCTGTTTTTT
TRBV10-2	TRBJ2-2	NA	NA	CASSESANTGELFF	TGCGCCAGCAGTGAGTCCGCGAACACCGGGGAGCTGTTTTTT
TRBV6-5	TRBJ2-7	NA	NA	CASRDSRDSYEQYF	TGTGCCAGTAGAGATTCGCGGGACTCCTACGAGCAGTACTTC
TRBV2	TRBJ2-7	TRBD1	NA	CASSVSDRGEYYEQYF	TGTGCCAGCAGTGTCTCGGACAGGGGGGAATACTACGAGCAGTACTTC
TRBV7-9	TRBJ2-1	TRBD1	NA	CASSSESGQGRNEQFF	TGTGCCAGCAGCTCAGAATCCGGACAGGGGAGGAATGAGCAGTTCTTC
TRBV5-6	TRBJ2-2	TRBD2	NA	CASSFGLAGAITGELFF	TGTGCCAGCAGCTTTGGACTAGCGGGGGCCATCACCGGGGAGCTGTTTTTT
TRBV11-3	TRBJ1-1	NA	NA	CASSLTVNTEAFF	TGTGCCAGCAGCTTGACAGTGAACACTGAAGCTTTCTTT
TRBV18	TRBJ1-1	TRBD1	NA	CASSPLADRENTEAFF	TGTGCCAGCTCACCCCTAGCGGACAGGGAGAACACTGAAGCTTTCTTT
TRBV6-5	TRBJ2-7	NA	NA	CASRDLGGFYEQYF	TGTGCCAGCAGGGACTTGGGGGGATTCTACGAGCAGTACTTC
TRBV6-5	TRBJ1-6	NA	NA	CASGSSYNSPLHF	TGTGCCAGCGGGAGCTCCTATAATTCACCCCTCCACTTT
TRBV2	TRBJ2-1	TRBD2	NA	CASSVLAGEQFF	TGTGCCAGCAGCGTACTAGCGGGTGAGCAGTTCTTC
TRBV7-2	TRBJ2-1	TRBD2	NA	CASSLSGGRDNEQFF	TGTGCCAGCAGCTTATCTGGCGGGAGGGACAATGAGCAGTTCTTC
TRBV25-1	TRBJ2-7	NA	NA	CASSEPPSERSSYEQYF	TGTGCCAGCAGTGAACCTCCGTCAGAGAGGAGTTCCTACGAGCAGTACTTC
TRBV10-1	TRBJ2-3	TRBD2	NA	CASSRLAGGTDTQYF	TGCGCCAGCAGTCGACTAGCGGGGGGCACAGATACGCAGTATTTT
TRBV10-2	TRBJ1-2	NA	NA	CASSDAPNYGYTF	TGCGCCAGCAGTGATGCGCCAAACTATGGCTACACCTTC
TRBV4-1	TRBJ2-1	NA	NA	CASSQPGDEQFF	TGCGCCAGCAGCCAACCCGGGGATGAGCAGTTCTTC
TRBV18	TRBJ1-4	NA	NA	CASSRTATNEKLFF	TGTGCCAGCTCCCGGACAGCAACTAATGAAAAACTGTTTTTT
TRBV7-6	TRBJ2-3	TRBD2	NA	CASSLNSPSSGVPDTQYF	TGTGCCAGCAGCTTAAACAGTCCGTCTAGCGGGGTGCCAGATACGCAGTATTTT
TRBV6-6	TRBJ2-1	TRBD2	NA	CASSGAGGHNEQFF	TGTGCCAGCAGCGGAGCGGGGGGGCATAATGAGCAGTTCTTC
TRBV7-7	TRBJ2-2	NA	NA	CASSLDQLPYTGELFF	TGTGCTAGCAGCTTAGACCAACTCCCGTACACCGGGGAGCTGTTTTTT
TRBV3-1/TRBV3-2	TRBJ1-1	NA	NA	CASSLDPGNTEAFF	TGTGCCAGCAGCCTTGATCCCGGGAACACTGAAGCTTTCTTT
TRBV9	TRBJ2-5	TRBD2	NA	CASSVGLAGGWETQYF	TGTGCCAGCAGCGTAGGGCTAGCGGGGGGTTGGGAGACCCAGTACTTC
TRBV5-4	TRBJ2-7	NA	NA	CASSWGDRAYEQYF	TGTGCCAGCAGCTGGGGAGACCGTGCCTACGAGCAGTACTTC
TRBV4-1	TRBJ2-3	TRBD1	NA	CASSQGDRTTDTQYF	TGCGCCAGCAGCCAAGGGGACAGGACGACAGATACGCAGTATTTT
TRBV5-8	TRBJ2-7	TRBD1	NA	CASIEDRGYEQYF	TGTGCCAGCATCGAGGACAGGGGCTACGAGCAGTACTTC
TRBV18	TRBJ2-7	TRBD1	NA	CASSPKTGEYEQYF	TGTGCCAGCTCACCAAAAACAGGGGAGTACGAGCAGTACTTC
TRBV7-9	TRBJ2-7	NA	NA	CASSRKQTNYEQYF	TGTGCCAGCAGCCGCAAACAAACTAACTACGAGCAGTACTTC
TRBV19	TRBJ1-5	NA	NA	CASSMSSGVNQPQHF	TGTGCCAGTAGTATGAGTTCTGGTGTCAATCAGCCCCAGCATTTT
TRBV7-6	TRBJ2-1	TRBD2	once	CASSLEREAYNEQFF	TGTGCCAGCAGCTTAGAGCGGGAGGCATACAATGAGCAGTTCTTC
TRBV4-1	TRBJ2-7	TRBD2	NA	CASSQRGSGPGLGLEQYF	TGCGCCAGCAGCCAAAGGGGCAGCGGACCGGGACTAGGGCTCGAGCAGTACTTC
TRBV5-4	TRBJ2-3	NA	NA	CASSQQQGGAEDTQYF	TGTGCCAGCAGCCAGCAACAGGGGGGGGCAGAAGATACGCAGTATTTT
TRBV6-1	TRBJ1-6	TRBD1	once	CASSDRDRGLSLHF	TGTGCCAGCAGTGACCGGGACAGGGGGCTTTCCCTCCACTTT
TRBV9	TRBJ1-2	TRBD1	NA	CASSVGTGSYGYTF	TGTGCCAGCAGCGTGGGGACAGGGTCCTATGGCTACACCTTC
TRBV4-1	TRBJ1-2	NA	NA	CASSQVFREKGYTF	TGCGCCAGCAGCCAAGTCTTCAGGGAAAAAGGCTACACCTTC
TRBV2	TRBJ1-1	NA	NA	CASSDVGHTEAFF	TGTGCCAGCAGTGACGTGGGGCACACTGAAGCTTTCTTT
TRBV6-2/TRBV6-3	TRBJ2-3	TRBD2	NA	CASSYGKILSGGHTDTQYF	TGTGCCAGCAGTTACGGAAAGATTCTAAGCGGGGGGCACACAGATACGCAGTATTTT